This T cell receptor (beta chain) was sequenced for a study of human T cells and chemical hapten exposure. The library gave individual cDNA molecules unique molecular identifiers. MiXCR, applied by TCRdb to the RACE reads, yields one record per CDR3 protein. The sample yields 120,000 or so distinct CDR3 sequences, 10% to 12% seen once. This clonotype came up a few times. This CDR3 is 19 amino acids long. The V and J ends lost 2 bases and 0 bases respectively, with 19 bases between them. Germline V CDR1 and CDR2: LGHDT, YNNKEL (reference sequence). The time point here: patch test 3, about 24 weeks after DPC sensitization. This sample's treatment: therapeutic diphenylcyclopropenone sensitization with weekly scalp DPC. Unfractionated whole blood served as the source for total RNA extraction.

The J gene is TRBJ2-2, the V gene TRBV3-1; D is perhaps TRBD1 (6 bases). The sequence was obtained from a woman aged 50 to 60 with alopecia areata. Some clones in this sample may be carry-over from other donors' samples. The sample in question was whole blood, obtained in connection with sensitization to the hapten diphenylcyclopropenone (DPC). The CDR3 region has the DNA TGTGCCAGCAGCCAATTGGCAGGGGAGAGGGGTGCGAACACCGGGGAGCTGTTTTTT. The encoded protein is CASSQLAGERGANTGELFF.